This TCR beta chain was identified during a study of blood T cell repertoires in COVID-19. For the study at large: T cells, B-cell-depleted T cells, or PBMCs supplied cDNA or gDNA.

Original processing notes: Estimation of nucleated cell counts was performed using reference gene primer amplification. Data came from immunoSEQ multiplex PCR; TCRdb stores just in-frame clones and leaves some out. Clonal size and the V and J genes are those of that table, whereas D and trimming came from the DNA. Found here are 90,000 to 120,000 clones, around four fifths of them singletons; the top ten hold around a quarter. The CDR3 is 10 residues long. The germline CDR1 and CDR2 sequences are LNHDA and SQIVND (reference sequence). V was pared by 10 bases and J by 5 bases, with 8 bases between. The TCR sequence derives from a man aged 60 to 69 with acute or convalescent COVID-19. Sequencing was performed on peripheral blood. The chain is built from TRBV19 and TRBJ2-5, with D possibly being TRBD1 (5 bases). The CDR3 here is CAIGAETQYF. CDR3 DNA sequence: TGTGCCATTGGGGCCGAGACCCAGTACTTC.